This T cell receptor beta chain was observed in a study of OX40 agonist ivuxolimab in advanced cancers. Broadly, across the study: The costimulatory receptor OX40 (CD134) was targeted by ivuxolimab, a fully human IgG2 agonistic monoclonal antibody. Intravenous ivuxolimab was administered to patients every 2 weeks at six dose levels: 0.01, 0.1, 0.3, 1.5, 3 and 10 mg/kg. Of the roughly 52 dose-escalation patients, hepatocellular carcinoma was present in about 20, melanoma in around 15, renal cell carcinoma in 9 and head and neck cancer in 9. In the dose-escalation cohort, approximately 82% of patients were male, and the mean age was roughly 60 years, with a range of about 23 to 80. Patients were allowed to have had prior anti-PD-1, anti-PD-L1 or anti-CTLA-4 therapy, and around 41% of the dose-escalation patients had previously received checkpoint inhibitors. Three dose-escalation patients achieved partial responses, one with hepatocellular carcinoma and two with cutaneous melanoma. Peripheral TCRbeta sequencing aimed to test whether ivuxolimab altered TCR sequence diversity and caused clonal T-cell expansion. The paper covers the monotherapy dose-escalation part of the phase I ivuxolimab trial, which included N of about 56 patients. Study-wide conclusions, independent of this receptor: Clonal expansion of both CD4+ and CD8+ blood T cells was observed from baseline to week 6 at doses 0.1 to 3.0 mg/kg. After ivuxolimab, expanded clones were on average more numerous among CD8+ T cells than among CD4+ T cells. In the 0.1-3.0 mg/kg groups, partial responders had among the lowest normalized peripheral clonal expansion, particularly in CD8+ T cells. Which antigens the clonally expanded peripheral T cells were specific for was not determined. Low levels of normalized T-cell clonal expansion were also seen in some patients who did not respond.

The trial excluded patients who had a history of autoimmune disease or were on systemic immunosuppression. Peripheral blood for TCR sequencing was collected from all dose cohorts at baseline, on cycle 4 day 1, and on cycle 7 day 1. The samples were taken from a phase I, first-in-human, multicenter, open-label dose-escalation trial of ivuxolimab. Adults with locally advanced or metastatic head and neck squamous cell, hepatocellular, melanoma or renal cell carcinoma were enrolled in the trial. Before TCR sequencing, CD4+ and CD8+ T cells were separately sorted from peripheral blood. A note on this clone: Its antigen target is currently unknown. Germline and junction disagree at one end, which may indicate a read error.

To sequence the TCRbeta CDR3 region, genomic DNA was isolated from the sorted cells. The immunoSEQ Assay was used to sequence the TCRbeta CDR3 regions. TCRdb carries this immuneACCESS record with in-frame sequences only. Its versions omit some clonotypes, under half of them owing to an unresolved V gene in the studies checked, with the rest unexplained. The sample has more than 11,000 clones on record, around 81% of them singletons. The ten top clones hold roughly a fifth of the sample. CDR1 and CDR2, per the germline V gene, are SGHVS and FQNEAQ. The cysteine opens and the phenylalanine closes a CDR3 of 15 amino acids. Only the CDR3 portion is preserved as DNA: 45 bases, with reading frame beginning at the first base.

This specimen was CD4+ or CD8+ T cells sorted from blood, taken in a trial of the OX40 agonist ivuxolimab. This receptor was obtained from an adult with an advanced solid tumor such as melanoma, head and neck, liver or kidney cancer. The chain was built from TRBV7-8 and TRBJ2-7; TRBD1 might be the D gene, on 5 matching bases. The CDR3 region has the sequence CASSVGHGSSYGQYF. The DNA sequence follows: TGTGCCAGCAGCGTCGGACATGGAAGCTCCTACGGGCAGTACTTC.